Listed here is a single TCR beta chain. What it binds is unknown. One end of the junction is discordant with germline, which a read error may explain. This sample was taken from a study of blood T cells in healthy people across ages. Study observations and caveats: CMV status of donors was not determined, possibly confounding expanded clonotype changes.

Germline values: CDR1 SGHTA, CDR2 FQGTGA. This CDR3 has 14 residues. Next came a second PCR, run for about 6 to 11 cycles, which used a sample-barcoded 5' primer along with a J-beta primer mix. One entry per CDR3 protein results from TCRdb running MiXCR on the 5' RACE reads. The sample has some 890,000 distinct CDR3 sequences, about 27% seen once. These data are also associated with another study on T cells of mothers and their children. From that study: The analysis detected no persistent microchimeric T cell clones.

The source material was blood. The TCR sequence derives from a woman in her forties in good health. The V call is TRBV7-3, the J call TRBJ2-5; 8 nucleotides line up with TRBD1. The J call may be faulty, since TRBJ2-7 better matches the DNA end. As DNA, the CDR3 is TGTGTCAGCAGCTTTGCAGGGACAGGCTACGAGCAGTACTTC. Its protein product is CVSSFAGTGYEQYF.